A single sample gave rise to the 28 T cell receptor beta chains below, sequenced in a study of spatial heterogeneity in lung cancer. Study results and caveats: The study found that expanded intratumoral alpha and beta TCR counts tracked tumor mutation counts.

Indicated time point: sample taken at primary tumor resection. For these receptors, no antigen is known. TCRdb re-called the 5' RACE reads through MiXCR, storing one row per CDR3 protein. This table holds several thousand distinct CDR3 sequences, over 8% found once. The starting material was lung tumor tissue, obtained at surgery. These receptors came from a male donor with early-stage non-small cell lung cancer.

This clonotype was recorded many times. This beta chain is an off-target read within a library intended for alpha chains, so its frequency means little. V and J are TRBV6-2 or TRBV6-3 and TRBJ2-2; 13 bases are a match to TRBD2. This CDR3 region has 19 residues. The germline CDR1 and CDR2 sequences are MNHEY and SVGEGT. Unmatched junction bases numbered 9, after V lost 0 bases and J lost 5 bases. The CDR3 nucleotides read TGTGCCAGCAGTTACTCCGGACTAGCGGGAGAATTGAAGACCGGGGAGCTGTTTTTT. This codes for CASSYSGLAGELKTGELFF.

To note about this clonotype: This beta chain is a stray sequence in a library constructed for alpha chains; its clone size is not meaningful. V usage is TRBV6-6 and J usage is TRBJ2-1; 13 positions match TRBD2. V shed 5 bases, J shed 6 bases, and the junction held 19 bases outside the gene matches. Germline V gives CDR1 MNHNY, CDR2 SVGAGI (reference sequence). The CDR3 spans 20 residues. The CDR3 loop is CASSPTGGTRTSGSFNEQFF. The CDR3 DNA is TGTGCCAGCAGTCCTACAGGGGGTACTAGGACTAGCGGGAGTTTCAATGAGCAGTTCTTC.

As concerns this clonotype: A library prepared for alpha chains yielded this beta chain as an off-target read; its size is of little meaning. The genes are TRBV28 and TRBJ2-3; no definite D call. The CDR3 is 12 residues long. The germline CDR1 and CDR2 sequences are MDHEN and SYDVKM. The V and J ends lost 2 bases and 4 bases respectively, with 4 bases between them. This CDR3 is CASSLNADTQYF. The CDR3 DNA follows: TGTGCCAGCAGTTTAAATGCAGATACGCAGTATTTT.

In its sample, this clonotype was seen many times. The library was prepared for alpha chains; this beta chain is a stray read, so its frequency means little. CDR3 bases: TGTGCCAGCAGTTACCTGAAGACAGGCCTCCATGAAAAACTGTTTTTT. Translated: CASSYLKTGLHEKLFF. The chain is built from TRBV6-5 and TRBJ1-4; maybe TRBD1 (6 bases). Germline CDR1 is MNHEY and CDR2 is SVGAGI. The CDR3 totals 16 residues. The germline V and J ends were trimmed by 2 bases and 6 bases, with 16 bases remaining between them.

By its share, this clonotype is medium-sized (0.01 to 0.1%). Being off target in a library aimed at alpha chains, this beta chain has a size of little meaning. The genes are TRBV7-2 and TRBJ2-2; D gene ambiguous. CDR1 is SGHTA and CDR2 is FQGNSA in the germline V gene. V was cut by 1 base and J by 4 bases, with 10 bases left in between. The CDR3 length is 15 residues. The CDR3 DNA is TGTGCCAGCAGCTTAGAGGCGTCTTCCACCGGGGAGCTGTTTTTT. Its protein is CASSLEASSTGELFF.

On this clonotype itself: Found in a library prepared for alpha chains, this beta chain is an off-target read, and its abundance has little meaning. The chain couples TRBV3-1 to TRBJ2-5; D may be TRBD1 or TRBD2 (5 bases each). CDR1 and CDR2 from the germline V gene are LGHDT and YNNKEL (reference sequence). V lost 3 bases and J 7 bases, leaving 9 bases between the germline ends. The CDR3 runs 12 residues. In nucleotides, the CDR3 is TGTGCCAGCAGCCAGGGGGTCGGGACCCAGTACTTC. It encodes CASSQGVGTQYF.

About this clonotype: As an off-target read in a library built for alpha chains, this beta chain has a frequency of little significance. The chain has TRBV6-2 or TRBV6-3 and TRBJ2-3, with 7 positions matching TRBD1. V was pared by 6 bases and J by 2 bases, with 2 bases of the junction left unmatched. Germline V lookup: CDR1 MNHEY, CDR2 SVGEGT. This CDR3 is built from 13 residues. For the CDR3, the DNA is TGTGCCAGCAGGGACAGGTCCACAGATACGCAGTATTTT. It translates to CASRDRSTDTQYF.

With regard to this clonotype: Since the library was made to target alpha chains, this beta chain is a stray read and its abundance is not meaningful. The chain couples TRBV4-1 to TRBJ2-6; a weak D match, TRBD2 (5 bases). The CDR3 has 15 residues. CDR1 is MGHRA and CDR2 is YSYEKL in the germline V gene. Deletions cut 4 bases from V and 3 bases from J, with 10 bases between. In DNA, the CDR3 is TGCGCCAGCAGCCGGCAGGCGGGTGGGGCCAACGTCCTGACTTTC. Translated, it gives CASSRQAGGANVLTF.

This clonotype appeared many times. Because this beta chain is a stray read in a library intended to capture alpha chains, its abundance should not be given much weight. This chain connects TRBV20-1 to TRBJ2-5; the D is unclear. Germline lookup yields CDR1 DFQATT and CDR2 SNEGSKA (reference sequence). This CDR3 has 10 amino acids. Trimming took off 6 bases at V and 5 bases at J, with 7 bases between the two ends. The CDR3 region has the DNA TGCAGTGCCCCCCTGGAGACCCAGTACTTC. Protein: CSAPLETQYF.

This clonotype was counted ten times or more. Little can be read into the size of this beta chain, an off-target read in a library designed for alpha chains. This rearrangement joins TRBV18 to TRBJ2-6; unclear D gene. The CDR3 runs 14 residues. The ends were cut back, 4 bases at V and 0 bases at J, with 4 bases in the middle. The germline V gene encodes CDR1 KGHSH and CDR2 LQKENI. CDR3 bases: TGTGCCAGCTCACTTAGCTCTGGGGCCAACGTCCTGACTTTC. It specifies CASSLSSGANVLTF.

This clonotype is medium-sized by share. Found in a library prepared for alpha chains, this beta chain is an off-target read, and its abundance has little meaning. CDR3 DNA sequence: TGCGCCAGCAGCCAAGACAGGGTCCAGCAGTACTTC. The encoded protein is CASSQDRVQQYF. The V and J genes are TRBV4-3 and TRBJ2-7, with TRBD1 as a possible D gene (5 bases). Germline values: CDR1 LGHNA, CDR2 YSLEER. This CDR3 contains 12 residues. With 0 bases removed from V and 8 bases from J, the gap between germline ends came to 8 bases.

In its sample, this clonotype ranks as medium-sized. This beta chain slipped into a library made for alpha chains as a stray read, so its size is not meaningful. The chain recombines TRBV20-1 with TRBJ2-7; 15 bases are a match to TRBD2. CDR3 length: 18 amino acids. J lost 2 bases, V lost 1 base, and 9 bases had no gene match. The germline V gene has CDR1 DFQATT and CDR2 SNEGSKA (reference sequence). This CDR3 is CSARAQGTSGRFTYEQYF. The DNA of the CDR3 is TGCAGTGCTAGAGCTCAGGGGACTAGCGGGAGGTTCACCTACGAGCAGTACTTC.

This clonotype came up many times. Because the library targeted alpha chains, this beta chain is an off-target read whose size means little. The rearrangement joins TRBV7-9 to TRBJ2-1; possibly TRBD2 for D (6 bases). Trimming cost V 3 bases and J 8 bases, with 11 bases left between them. Germline V CDR1 and CDR2: SEHNR, FQNEAQ (reference sequence). The CDR3 runs 13 residues. The CDR3 loop is CASSFGGADEQFF. The DNA for the CDR3 is TGTGCCAGCAGCTTCGGGGGAGCGGATGAGCAGTTCTTC.

This clonotype is termed medium-sized. This beta chain was picked up by a library intended for alpha chains and is off target, so its count carries little meaning. This chain connects TRBV30 to TRBJ2-1; a weak D match, TRBD2 (6 bases). Germline loops: CDR1 GTSNPN, CDR2 SVGIG (reference sequence). Between the trimmed V and J ends, which lost 3 bases and 0 bases, there was a span of 6 bases. CDR3 length equals 13 residues. CDR3 nucleotides: TGTGCCTGGAGCGGGAGCTCCTACAATGAGCAGTTCTTC. Amino acid sequence: CAWSGSSYNEQFF.

In regard to this clonotype: This beta chain turned up in a library designed for alpha chains; as an off-target read, its abundance says little. This chain uses TRBV18 with TRBJ2-7, with 7 bases aligning to TRBD2. V shed 3 bases, J shed 0 bases, and the junction held 5 bases outside the gene matches. CDR1 and CDR2 from the germline V gene are KGHSH and LQKENI. This CDR3 comprises 15 residues. CDR3 DNA sequence: TGTGCCAGCTCACCTACGGGGGGAAGCTCCTACGAGCAGTACTTC. Translation: CASSPTGGSSYEQYF.

A note on this clonotype: This beta chain came through as a stray read in a library set up for alpha chains, and its size says little. The chain recombines TRBV10-3 with TRBJ1-2; no clear D. The CDR3 runs 15 residues. Trimming left V 4 bases short and J 4 bases short, with 16 bases between. CDR1 is ENHRY and CDR2 is SYGVKD in the germline V gene. CDR3 sequence: CAISAETPTFYGYTF. DNA of the CDR3: TGTGCCATCAGTGCGGAGACGCCGACTTTCTATGGCTACACCTTC.

To note about this clonotype: For a library built for alpha chains, this beta chain is a stray read; little rests on its size. The chain recombines TRBV4-3 with TRBJ1-5; 7 nucleotides align to TRBD1. The J segment lost 7 bases and the V segment lost 0 bases, leaving 6 bases of the junction unmatched. Per the germline V gene, CDR1 is LGHNA and CDR2 is YSLEER. The CDR3 contains 15 residues. The CDR3 sequence is CASSQDDRDLQPQHF. The CDR3 DNA is TGCGCCAGCAGCCAAGACGACAGGGATTTGCAGCCCCAGCATTTT.

Note on this clonotype: This beta chain is a stray read from a library made for alpha chains; its abundance is not meaningful. This chain uses TRBV12-3 or TRBV12-4 with TRBJ1-5; possibly TRBD1 for D (5 bases). Trimming left V 5 bases short and J 5 bases short, with 16 bases between. The CDR3 length is 15 residues. CDR3 protein: CASSLLSQGYQPQHF. The CDR3 DNA follows: TGTGCCAGCAGTCTTCTGTCGCAGGGCTATCAGCCCCAGCATTTT.

This clonotype is categorized as medium-sized (0.01 to 0.1%). As an off-target read in a library built for alpha chains, this beta chain has a frequency of little significance. This chain uses TRBV28 with TRBJ2-1, with D perhaps matching TRBD1 or TRBD2 (5 bases each). CDR1 and CDR2 from the germline V gene are MDHEN and SYDVKM. Trimming shortened V by 4 bases and J by 7 bases, and 11 bases separated the two germline ends. The CDR3 extends over 13 amino acids. CDR3 sequence (DNA): TGTGCCAGCAGTTGGGACGCCGAGAATGAGCAGTTCTTC. Protein product: CASSWDAENEQFF.

Concerning this clonotype itself: The library was prepared for alpha chains; this beta chain is a stray read, so its frequency means little. This sequence joins TRBV18 and TRBJ1-1, with D uncertain. The V gene's germline CDR1 is KGHSH and CDR2 LQKENI. CDR3 length equals 17 residues. V was shortened by 1 base and J by 5 bases, with 20 bases between the two germline ends. CDR3 DNA sequence: TGTGCCAGCTCACCACGGGTAGCAGTCGAAGAATCGACTGAAGCTTTCTTT. Protein: CASSPRVAVEESTEAFF. The variable domain in full, completed from reference TRBV18 and TRBJ1-1, reads NAGVMQNPRHLVRRRGQEARLRCSPMKGHSHVYWYRQLPEEGLKFMVYLQKENIIDESGMPKERFSAEFPKEGPSILRIQQVVRGDSAAYFCASSPRVAVEESTEAFFGQGTRLTVV.

This clonotype ranks as medium-sized. Because the library targeted alpha chains, this beta chain is an off-target read whose size means little. The gene calls are TRBV7-8 and TRBJ2-3, with 9 bases fitting TRBD2. J lost 0 bases, V lost 5 bases, and 9 bases had no gene match. CDR1 and CDR2 (germline): SGHVS, FQNEAQ. The CDR3 runs 17 residues. The CDR3 sequence is CASSRGPTSGSTDTQYF. The CDR3 DNA follows: TGTGCCAGCAGCCGCGGCCCAACTAGCGGGAGCACAGATACGCAGTATTTT.

This clonotype turned up a few times. This beta chain is an unintended read in a library built for alpha chains; its size means little. The DNA for the CDR3 is TGTGCCAGCAGCCAAGATTCATCCTACGAGCAGTACTTC. This codes for CASSQDSSYEQYF. V and J are TRBV4-2 and TRBJ2-7; unclear D gene. Germline CDR1 is LGHNA and CDR2 is YNFKEQ. Trimming took off 0 bases at V and 1 base at J, with 4 bases between the two ends. The CDR3 totals 13 residues.

This clonotype is judged medium-sized. Found in a library prepared for alpha chains, this beta chain is an off-target read, and its abundance has little meaning. J is TRBJ2-6 and V is TRBV2; D is ambiguous. There are 16 residues in the CDR3. The germline V and J ends were trimmed by 5 bases and 0 bases, with 11 bases remaining between them. In germline, CDR1 is SNHLY, CDR2 FYNNEI. The CDR3 loop is CASSNPGVSGANVLTF. The CDR3 DNA sequence: TGTGCCAGCAGTAATCCAGGAGTCTCTGGGGCCAACGTCCTGACTTTC.

In its sample, this clonotype ranks as medium-sized. Little can be read into the size of this beta chain, an off-target read in a library designed for alpha chains. V usage is TRBV10-3 and J usage is TRBJ2-3; D perhaps matches TRBD2 (6 bases). Deletions cut 5 bases from V and 1 base from J, with 19 bases between. In germline, CDR1 is ENHRY, CDR2 SYGVKD. The CDR3 spans 17 residues. Here the CDR3 reads CAISPLSSSEGTDTQYF. The CDR3 bases are TGTGCCATCAGTCCTCTTTCCTCTAGCGAAGGCACAGATACGCAGTATTTT.

This clonotype came up a few times. This beta chain slipped into a library made for alpha chains as a stray read, so its size is not meaningful. The gene calls are TRBV12-3 or TRBV12-4 and TRBJ2-7, with D hard to call. The CDR3 is made up of 13 amino acids. V gave up 1 base and J gave up 5 bases, with 9 bases separating them. The CDR3 reads CASSLVVGHEQYF. In DNA, the CDR3 is TGTGCCAGCAGTTTAGTGGTTGGGCACGAGCAGTACTTC.

By share, this clonotype counts as medium-sized (0.01 to 0.1%). Little can be read into the size of this beta chain, an off-target read in a library designed for alpha chains. V is TRBV7-9 and J is TRBJ2-7; possibly TRBD1 or TRBD2 for D (5 bases each). V was shortened by 0 bases and J by 2 bases, with 14 bases between the two germline ends. The germline V gene encodes CDR1 SEHNR and CDR2 FQNEAQ (reference sequence). CDR3 length: 16 amino acids. CDR3 protein: CASSLAFGTITYEQYF. The CDR3 DNA follows: TGTGCCAGCAGCTTAGCGTTCGGGACGATAACCTACGAGCAGTACTTC.

Note on this clonotype: For a library built for alpha chains, this beta chain is a stray read; little rests on its size. This rearrangement joins TRBV7-2 to TRBJ2-2; D ambiguous. The CDR3 totals 14 residues. Trimming cost V 3 bases and J 1 base, with 6 bases left between them. Germline CDR1 and CDR2: SGHTA and FQGNSA. The CDR3 sequence: CASSFGRNTGELFF. The CDR3 DNA sequence: TGTGCCAGCAGCTTCGGACGGAACACCGGGGAGCTGTTTTTT.

This clonotype counts as medium-sized. This beta chain is a stray read from a library made for alpha chains; its abundance is not meaningful. The genes are TRBV20-1 and TRBJ1-4; maybe TRBD1 (5 bases). Germline-derived CDR1 and CDR2 are DFQATT and SNEGSKA (reference sequence). The germline V and J ends were trimmed by 2 bases and 3 bases, with 7 bases remaining between them. CDR3 length equals 13 residues. CDR3 amino acids: CSARHRPNEKLFF. In nucleotides, the CDR3 is TGCAGTGCTAGACACAGGCCTAATGAAAAACTGTTTTTT.